Each of the 10 T cell receptor beta chains below was sequenced from the same sample in a study of blood T cell repertoires in COVID-19. Some clones are missing from TCRdb's copy, which holds only in-frame ones; the method was immunoSEQ multiplex PCR. The sample includes nearly 350,000 clones, about 90% seen only once; the top ten take under 3.5%. Sequencing input: peripheral blood. The receptor set was obtained from a young woman who had recovered from COVID-19.

The DNA of the CDR3 is TGTGCCAGTAGTATCTACAGGGGAACGTCGGGGGCTGAAGCTTTCTTT. Its protein is CASSIYRGTSGAEAFF. The chain carries TRBV19 and TRBJ1-1, with TRBD1 matching over 7 bases. Germline CDR1 LNHDA, CDR2 SQIVND (reference sequence). Losses at the gene ends were 3 bases for V and 6 bases for J; bases not matched to a gene: 13. The length of the CDR3 is 16 residues.

This chain links TRBV6-5 with TRBJ1-4; D uncertain. Deletions cut 2 bases from V and 1 base from J, with 8 bases between. The CDR3 consists of 15 residues. Germline CDR1 and CDR2: MNHEY and SVGAGI. For the CDR3, the DNA is TGTGCCAGCAGTTACCTCGGGATAACTAATGAAAAACTGTTTTTT. Protein: CASSYLGITNEKLFF.

This chain uses TRBV24-1 with TRBJ2-1, with 7 bases fitting TRBD2. J lost 10 bases, V lost 9 bases, and 8 bases had no gene match. Germline V gene lookup returns CDR1 KGHDR and CDR2 SFDVKD. CDR3 size: 12 residues. The CDR3 DNA reads TGTGCCACCGGGAGGGCGGGAGAGGAGCAGTTCTTC. Encoded protein: CATGRAGEEQFF.

This chain connects TRBV29-1 to TRBJ2-3; 9 bases match TRBD1. Trimming took 3 bases from V and 4 from J; bases not matched to a gene: 5. This CDR3 spans 14 amino acids. Germline V gene lookup returns CDR1 SQVTM and CDR2 ANQGSEA. CDR3 sequence: CSVDVDRGADTQYF. In DNA form, the CDR3 reads TGCAGCGTTGACGTGGACAGGGGTGCAGATACGCAGTATTTT.

The chain combines TRBV9 with TRBJ2-2; D not resolved. CDR3 length: 12 amino acids. Germline V gene sequence: CDR1 SGDLS, CDR2 YYNGEE. The V end was cut by 5 bases, the J end by 3 bases, with 5 bases between. The CDR3 region is CASSQYTGELFF. In DNA, the CDR3 is TGTGCCAGCAGTCAATACACCGGGGAGCTGTTTTTT.

This clone showed up just a few times. Other DNA sequences in this specimen translate into the identical CDR3. The chain has TRBV6-6 and TRBJ2-7; D is unresolved. Germline loops: CDR1 MNHNY, CDR2 SVGAGI (reference sequence). This CDR3 comprises 13 residues. The V end lost 2 bases, the J end lost 3 bases, and 8 bases lay between the germline ends. CDR3 loop: CASSYRQDYEQYV. The CDR3 coding sequence is TGTGCCAGCAGTTACCGCCAGGACTACGAGCAGTACGTC.

This sequence joins TRBV4-1 and TRBJ2-1; 11 nucleotides line up with TRBD2. CDR1 and CDR2 (germline): MGHRA, YSYEKL. V lost 2 bases to trimming and J lost 0 bases; unmatched junction nucleotides: 3. The CDR3 extends over 17 amino acids. CDR3 amino acids: CASSQRLAGSSYNEQFF. CDR3 DNA: TGCGCCAGCAGCCAACGACTAGCGGGATCCTCCTACAATGAGCAGTTCTTC.

The V gene is TRBV24-1, the J gene TRBJ1-4; 8 nucleotides line up with TRBD1. The V segment lost 10 bases and the J segment 7 bases; nucleotides outside the gene matches: 7. The length of the CDR3 is 13 residues. Germline lookup yields CDR1 KGHDR and CDR2 SFDVKD. The CDR3 loop reads CATQLTGVEKLFF. Written as DNA, the CDR3 is TGTGCCACTCAACTGACAGGGGTTGAAAAACTGTTTTTT.

V is TRBV29-1 and J is TRBJ2-1, with TRBD1 matching over 7 bases. CDR1 SQVTM and CDR2 ANQGSEA come from the germline V gene. Trimming at V came to 5 bases and at J to 6 bases, leaving 7 bases not matched to a gene. The CDR3 spans 13 residues. CDR3 amino acids: CSVNDRDSNEQFF. DNA for the CDR3: TGCAGCGTTAATGATCGGGACAGCAATGAGCAGTTCTTC.

The gene calls are TRBV9 and TRBJ1-1, with no clear D. V was shortened by 2 bases and J by 8 bases, with 7 bases between the two germline ends. The germline V gene has CDR1 SGDLS and CDR2 YYNGEE. This CDR3 is built from 11 residues. The chain's CDR3 is CASSVGGEAFF. CDR3 DNA sequence: TGTGCCAGCAGCGTCGGCGGAGAAGCTTTCTTT.